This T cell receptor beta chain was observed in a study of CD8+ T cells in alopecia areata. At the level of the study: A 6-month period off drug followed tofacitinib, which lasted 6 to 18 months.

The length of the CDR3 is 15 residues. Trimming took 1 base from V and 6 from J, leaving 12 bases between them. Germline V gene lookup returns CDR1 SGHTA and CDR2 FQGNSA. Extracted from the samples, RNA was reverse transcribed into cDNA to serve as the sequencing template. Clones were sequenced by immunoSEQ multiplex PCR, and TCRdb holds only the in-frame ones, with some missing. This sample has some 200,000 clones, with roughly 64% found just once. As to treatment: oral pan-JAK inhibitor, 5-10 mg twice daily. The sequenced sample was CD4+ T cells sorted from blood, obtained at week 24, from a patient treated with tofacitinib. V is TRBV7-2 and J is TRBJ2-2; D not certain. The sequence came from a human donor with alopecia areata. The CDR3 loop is CASSLGLSVAGELFF. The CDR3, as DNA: TGTGCCAGCAGCTTAGGGTTGTCGGTTGCCGGGGAGCTGTTTTTT.